These 20 T cell receptor beta chains were all obtained from the same sample, sequenced in a study of T cell repertoires in cytomegalovirus infection. TCRdb reprocessed the reads via MiXCR and lists one record per CDR3 protein. The table shows around 300,000 distinct CDR3 sequences, with more than 20% occurring only once. The sample was PBMCs. The receptors derive from a human donor in good health (CMV status not recorded). Some clones in this sample may be carry-over from other donors' samples.

V and J are TRBV14 and TRBJ2-7; TRBD1 matches 7 bases. In germline, CDR1 is SGHDN, CDR2 FVKESK. J lost 7 bases, V lost 3 bases, and 12 bases had no gene match. The CDR3 has 15 residues. The CDR3 DNA sequence: TGTGCCAGCAGCCATGGACAGGACGCCCAGGGGGAGCAGTACTTC. It yields the protein CASSHGQDAQGEQYF. Full variable domain (outside the CDR3, taken from reference TRBV14 and TRBJ2-7): EAGVTQFPSHSVIEKGQTVTLRCDPISGHDNLYWYRRVMGKEIKFLLHFVKESKQDESGMPNNRFLAERTGGTYSTLKVQPAELEDSGVYFCASSHGQDAQGEQYFGPGTRLTVT.

Details on this clonotype: A much bigger clone sits one base away, suggesting this may be a read error. In this CDR3 the conserved last residue, phenylalanine or tryptophan, is missing, so a read error is likely. V and J are TRBV12-3 or TRBV12-4 and TRBJ2-3, with 9 bases identical to TRBD1. This CDR3 is built from 14 residues. V gave up 6 bases and J gave up 6 bases; unmatched junction bases: 7. The CDR3 loop is CASSRDRETDTQYL. CDR3 in DNA: TGTGCCAGCAGCAGGGACAGGGAAACCGATACGCAGTATTTG.

The J gene is TRBJ2-7, the V gene TRBV6-2 or TRBV6-3; no reliable D call. This CDR3 has 13 residues. V lost 2 bases and J lost 5, with 10 bases in between. Germline values: CDR1 MNHEY, CDR2 SVGEGT. CDR3 nucleotides: TGTGCCAGCAGTTACGTCTCTAGTAACGAGCAGTACTTC. Encoded protein: CASSYVSSNEQYF.

This clonotype was seen at least ten times. The CDR3 DNA reads TGTGCCAGCAGTTTACCGTCGGGGGGCCCCCTTCCCCTCCACTTT. This sequence encodes CASSLPSGGPLPLHF. V gene TRBV28 combines with J gene TRBJ1-6; weak D call: TRBD1 (6 bases). This CDR3 has 15 amino acids. V lost 2 bases, J lost 13 bases, and 18 bases lay in between. Germline CDR1 reads MDHEN; CDR2 reads SYDVKM.

The chain couples TRBV4-1 to TRBJ1-2; 7 nucleotides line up with TRBD1. The germline V gene encodes CDR1 MGHRA and CDR2 YSYEKL. The CDR3 consists of 14 residues. With V trimmed by 1 base and J by 6 bases, 5 bases remained unmatched. The CDR3 DNA reads TGCGCCAGCAGCCAAGGAGGGGGCAGGCATGGCTACACCTTC. Its translation is CASSQGGGRHGYTF.

The chain has TRBV5-1 and TRBJ2-1; no firm D call. Trimming shortened V by 2 bases and J by 12 bases, and 12 bases separated the two germline ends. This CDR3 region has 12 residues. Germline V gives CDR1 SGHRS, CDR2 YFSETQ. The CDR3 here is CASSLSLGGQFF. DNA of the CDR3: TGCGCCAGCAGCTTAAGTTTGGGTGGGCAGTTCTTC.

V gene TRBV6-1 combines with J gene TRBJ2-7; 7 nucleotides align to TRBD1. The CDR3 totals 17 residues. Trimming removed 5 bases from V and 1 base from J; junction bases left unmatched: 14. Germline CDR1 is MNHNS and CDR2 is SASEGT. The CDR3 DNA reads TGTGCCAGCAGTCATGGCACAGGGGAACTTAGGTCCTACGAGCAGTACTTC. It codes for CASSHGTGELRSYEQYF.

The chain couples TRBV6-5 to TRBJ2-3, with 11 positions matching TRBD1. The CDR3 consists of 17 residues. V shed 0 bases, J shed 4 bases, and the junction held 6 bases outside the gene matches. The germline V gene encodes CDR1 MNHEY and CDR2 SVGAGI. The CDR3 DNA follows: TGTGCCAGCAGTTACTCGACCGGACAGGGGGCACCAGATACGCAGTATTTT. It specifies CASSYSTGQGAPDTQYF.

This clonotype has a count of ten or more. The chain carries TRBV27 and TRBJ2-7, with a possible D match to TRBD2 (5 bases). CDR1 is MNHEY, CDR2 SMNVEV, per germline (reference sequence). The V end was cut by 3 bases, the J end by 0 bases, with 9 bases between. The CDR3 has 14 residues. The CDR3 nucleotides are TGTGCCAGCAGTTTGCGGGTCAGCTCCTACGAGCAGTACTTC. Translated, it gives CASSLRVSSYEQYF.

This clonotype appeared a few times. The rearrangement links TRBV7-3 to TRBJ1-2; TRBD1 matches at 9 bases. The V gene's germline CDR1 is SGHTA and CDR2 FQGTGA. J was trimmed by 0 bases and V by 4 bases; bases with no gene match: 9. This CDR3 contains 17 residues. In nucleotides, the CDR3 is TGTGCCAGCAGCTCCCGGGACAGGGAAGTGGCTAACTATGGCTACACCTTC. Amino acid sequence: CASSSRDREVANYGYTF.

This chain uses TRBV10-2 with TRBJ1-2, with D possibly being TRBD1 (6 bases). Germline V CDR1 and CDR2: WSHSY, SAAADI. The V and J ends lost 7 bases and 4 bases respectively, with 19 bases between them. CDR3 length: 15 residues. DNA of the CDR3: TGCGCCAGCACTTCCGGACAGCAAAGGTTCTATGGCTACACCTTC. Translation: CASTSGQQRFYGYTF.

The rearrangement uses TRBV15 and TRBJ1-5; D unresolved. The CDR3 has 13 residues. Deletions cut 4 bases from V and 4 bases from J, with 8 bases between. Germline assignment: CDR1 LNHNV and CDR2 YYDKDF (reference sequence). The CDR3 DNA is TGTGCCACCAGCACTGATAAGAATCAGCCCCAGCATTTT. This codes for CATSTDKNQPQHF.

V is TRBV11-2 and J is TRBJ2-1; TRBD2 might be the D (5 bases). Germline CDR1 and CDR2: SGHAT and FQNNGV. CDR3 length: 14 amino acids. Trimming left V 5 bases short and J 8 bases short, with 16 bases between. The CDR3 sequence is CASSLGLALYEQFF. CDR3 in DNA: TGTGCCAGCAGCCTGGGTCTAGCCCTCTATGAGCAGTTCTTC.

This clonotype was picked up many times. This rearrangement joins TRBV7-2 to TRBJ2-3; maybe TRBD2 (5 bases). This CDR3 region has 13 residues. Deletions cut 1 base from V and 5 bases from J, with 7 bases between. Germline CDR1 reads SGHTA; CDR2 reads FQGNSA. The CDR3 DNA reads TGTGCCAGCAGCTTAGGGGCGGGAGATACGCAGTATTTT. Translation gives CASSLGAGDTQYF.

This clonotype was picked up a small number of times. V and J are TRBV4-2 and TRBJ1-1; a possible D gene is TRBD1 (5 bases). The CDR3 is 15 amino acids. Germline V gene lookup returns CDR1 LGHNA and CDR2 YNFKEQ. The V end was cut by 0 bases, the J end by 6 bases, with 14 bases between. CDR3 coding DNA: TGTGCCAGCAGCCAAGACGGTCATGACAGCTCTGAAGCTTTCTTT. Its protein product is CASSQDGHDSSEAFF.

This sequence joins TRBV30 and TRBJ2-4, with a tentative D call TRBD1 (5 bases). This CDR3 is 13 amino acids long. CDR1 and CDR2 (germline): GTSNPN, SVGIG (reference sequence). V was clipped by 4 bases and J by 4 bases, with 11 bases between them. CDR3 DNA sequence: TGTGCCTGGAACGGGCAGGGAAAAAACATTCAGTACTTC. Protein: CAWNGQGKNIQYF.

V and J are TRBV7-2 and TRBJ1-2; the D gene is possibly TRBD1 (5 bases). This CDR3 spans 15 amino acids. V lost 0 bases, J lost 4 bases, and 12 bases lay in between. Germline V gives CDR1 SGHTA, CDR2 FQGNSA. CDR3 loop: CASSLAGVGGYGYTF. In nucleotides, the CDR3 is TGTGCCAGCAGCTTAGCGGGGGTCGGAGGCTATGGCTACACCTTC.

There are a few counts of this clonotype. The V and J genes are TRBV28 and TRBJ1-5, with 9 positions matching TRBD1. The V gene's germline CDR1 is MDHEN and CDR2 SYDVKM. This CDR3 is built from 16 residues. V shed 6 bases, J shed 6 bases, and the junction held 12 bases outside the gene matches. CDR3 DNA sequence: TGTGCCAGCAGCACACCAACAGGGGGCGTCGGTCAGCCCCAGCATTTT. This sequence encodes CASSTPTGGVGQPQHF.

This clonotype was observed a few times. The rearrangement joins TRBV20-1 to TRBJ1-5, with a weak D call TRBD1 (6 bases). V shed 6 bases and J shed 7 bases, with 22 bases lying between them. Germline V gene data show CDR1 as DFQATT and CDR2 as SNEGSKA (reference sequence). CDR3 length equals 15 residues. CDR3: CSALLGQGGQQPQHF. CDR3 sequence (DNA): TGCAGTGCCCTTCTGGGACAAGGAGGTCAACAGCCCCAGCATTTT.

Many counts were recorded for this clonotype. The rearrangement links TRBV7-2 to TRBJ2-1, with TRBD2 matching 9 bases. The length of the CDR3 is 18 residues. In germline, CDR1 is SGHTA, CDR2 FQGNSA. Germline trimming cut 5 bases from V and 1 base from J; bases unmatched to any gene: 12. Here the CDR3 reads CASSGALAGFGSYNEQFF. In DNA form, the CDR3 reads TGTGCCAGCAGCGGCGCGCTAGCGGGGTTTGGGTCCTACAATGAGCAGTTCTTC. The whole variable domain, remainder taken from reference TRBV7-2 and TRBJ2-1, is GAGVSQSPSNKVTEKGKDVELRCDPISGHTALYWYRQSLGQGLEFLIYFQGNSAPDKSGLPSDRFSAERTGGSVSTLTIQRTQQEDSAVYLCASSGALAGFGSYNEQFFGPGTRLTVL.